The 24 T cell receptor beta chains below come from one sample, sequenced in a study of blood T cell repertoires in COVID-19 (TCRdb year 2020). The receptor library was made with the immunoSEQ multiplex PCR assay. TCRdb provides this immuneACCESS table in a form limited to in-frame rearrangements. Some clones are lacking; in checked studies, under half of them reflect an unresolved V gene, and why the rest are absent is not known. In all, the sample holds around 260,000 clones, and about 91% of those were seen once. 2.5% to 3% of the sample lies in the top ten. The sample taken for sequencing was peripheral blood. These receptors originate from a person between 18 and 35 years old with COVID-19, enrolled during active disease.

The chain carries TRBV5-1 and TRBJ2-7; 10 positions agree with TRBD2. The germline V gene encodes CDR1 SGHRS and CDR2 YFSETQ. The V segment lost 1 base and the J segment 5 bases; nucleotides outside the gene matches: 12. This CDR3 has 17 residues. The CDR3 sequence: CASSLKLPSGSGNEQYF. The CDR3 DNA reads TGCGCCAGCAGCTTGAAGTTGCCTAGCGGGAGTGGAAACGAGCAGTACTTC.

The chain is built from TRBV7-9 and TRBJ2-3, with TRBD2 identical over 7 bases. V shed 1 base and J 4 bases; nucleotides not matched to a gene: 5. Germline values: CDR1 SEHNR, CDR2 FQNEAQ (reference sequence). This CDR3 is built from 15 residues. The CDR3 bases are TGTGCCAGCAGCTTAGTTGAGGGAGGGCCAGATACGCAGTATTTT. It specifies CASSLVEGGPDTQYF.

The chain carries TRBV12-2 and TRBJ2-3; the table's D call TRBD2 went unverified against the DNA. TRBV12-2 is tagged as a pseudogene. CDR3 size: 17 residues. This CDR3 is CASRLIRLAATTDTQYF. The CDR3 DNA is TGTGCAAGTCGCTTAATTCGCCTAGCGGCCACCACAGATACGCAGTATTTT.

The chain is built from TRBV2 and TRBJ2-3; TRBD2 aligns across 8 bases. V was clipped by 7 bases and J by 3 bases; unmatched bases: 12. Per germline, CDR1 SNHLY and CDR2 FYNNEI. The CDR3 loop spans 16 amino acids. The CDR3: CASTGLVAVVTDTQYF. CDR3 DNA sequence: TGTGCCAGCACGGGACTAGTCGCAGTGGTGACAGATACGCAGTATTTT.

This chain joins TRBV5-1 and TRBJ2-1; perhaps TRBD1 as D (5 bases). The CDR3 length is 14 residues. CDR1 SGHRS and CDR2 YFSETQ come from the germline V gene. V lost 1 base and J lost 4, with 9 bases in between. CDR3 protein: CASSLSTDYNEQFF. CDR3 sequence (DNA): TGCGCCAGCAGCTTGTCGACAGATTACAATGAGCAGTTCTTC.

The rearrangement uses TRBV28 and TRBJ2-2; TRBD2 matches 8 bases. This CDR3 region has 14 residues. V lost 6 bases and J lost 8; bases outside the gene matches: 8. Germline values: CDR1 MDHEN, CDR2 SYDVKM. In nucleotides, the CDR3 is TGTGCCAGCAGACCCGGACTAGCTGTAGGGGAGCTGTTTTTT. This translates into CASRPGLAVGELFF.

This clone was detected once. CDR3 bases: TGTGCCAGCAGACCCCTAGGCTTCGGGACAGGGGATAATTCACCCCTCCACTTT. Amino acid sequence: CASRPLGFGTGDNSPLHF. The V call is TRBV2, the J call TRBJ1-6, with 10 bases that match TRBD1. With V trimmed by 6 bases and J by 5 bases, 13 bases remained unmatched. CDR1 is SNHLY and CDR2 is FYNNEI in the germline V gene. This CDR3 is built from 18 residues.

J is TRBJ2-4 and V is TRBV7-2; perhaps TRBD1 as D (6 bases). The CDR3 has 13 residues. Trimming shortened V by 6 bases and J by 6 bases, and 12 bases separated the two germline ends. Germline CDR1 SGHTA, CDR2 FQGNSA. CDR3 in DNA: TGTGCCAGCAGTTCGGACAGAGTAAACATTCAGTACTTC. Amino acids: CASSSDRVNIQYF.

Only one count was recorded for this clone. The CDR3 region is CASSSEGPPTSGGSTDTQYF. The DNA of the CDR3 is TGTGCCAGCAGCTCTGAGGGCCCCCCTACTAGCGGAGGTAGCACAGATACGCAGTATTTT. The rearrangement joins TRBV5-4 to TRBJ2-3, with 8 nucleotides matching TRBD2. Looked up from germline, CDR1 is SGHNT and CDR2 is YYREEE (reference sequence). There are 20 residues in the CDR3. J lost 0 bases, V lost 3 bases, and 18 bases had no gene match.

This clone showed up just once. V is TRBV7-9 and J is TRBJ2-5; D may be TRBD1 (5 bases). Germline V gene data show CDR1 as SEHNR and CDR2 as FQNEAQ (reference sequence). The CDR3 covers 14 residues. Trimming left V 2 bases short and J 1 base short, with 8 bases between. The CDR3, as DNA: TGTGCCAGCAGCTTACAGGGCCTCCAAGAGACCCAGTACTTC. This codes for CASSLQGLQETQYF.

This clone was counted between two and nine times. The gene calls are TRBV2 and TRBJ2-7; 8 nucleotides line up with TRBD1. Germline V gives CDR1 SNHLY, CDR2 FYNNEI. J was trimmed by 6 bases and V by 6 bases; bases with no gene match: 4. The CDR3 runs 12 residues. The CDR3 nucleotides are TGTGCCAGCAGGCTACAGGGGGTCGAGCAGTACTTC. It is translated as CASRLQGVEQYF.

This clone was counted a few times. The chain carries TRBV12-3 or TRBV12-4 and TRBJ2-2, with D perhaps matching TRBD1 (6 bases). V dropped 5 bases and J dropped 5 bases, with 9 bases sitting between them. The CDR3 extends over 13 amino acids. This chain's CDR3 is CASSQTGTGELFF. The CDR3 DNA reads TGTGCCAGCAGTCAGACAGGTACCGGGGAGCTGTTTTTT.

This chain joins TRBV5-6 and TRBJ1-6, with 11 bases that match TRBD1. Unmatched junction bases numbered 3, after V lost 3 bases and J lost 4 bases. Per germline, CDR1 SGHDT and CDR2 YYEEEE. CDR3 size: 16 residues. Written as DNA, the CDR3 is TGTGCCAGCAGCTCCGGACAGGGGGCTTATAATTCACCCCTCCACTTT. It codes for CASSSGQGAYNSPLHF.

The gene calls are TRBV27 and TRBJ2-1; no definite D call. There are 15 residues in the CDR3. Per the germline V gene, CDR1 is MNHEY and CDR2 is SMNVEV (reference sequence). The V and J ends lost 6 bases and 6 bases respectively, with 18 bases between them. The CDR3 nucleotides read TGTGCCAGCAGCCCCGGTTACATAGCCCTCAATGAGCAGTTCTTC. Protein product: CASSPGYIALNEQFF.

This rearrangement joins TRBV20-1 to TRBJ2-7; 7 bases line up with TRBD1. CDR3 length: 12 residues. J gave up 9 bases and V 3 bases, and 8 bases lay outside the gene matches. The V gene's germline CDR1 is DFQATT and CDR2 SNEGSKA (reference sequence). The CDR3 reads CSASEGAVTQYF. The CDR3, as DNA: TGCAGTGCTAGTGAGGGGGCTGTGACGCAGTACTTC.

V is TRBV7-9 and J is TRBJ2-1; TRBD2 might be the D (6 bases). CDR3 length: 14 amino acids. CDR1 and CDR2 from the germline V gene are SEHNR and FQNEAQ (reference sequence). Trimming stripped 4 bases from V and 6 bases from J, with 13 bases between. CDR3 bases: TGTGCCAGCAGCTCCCCGGGACTCAGCAATGAGCAGTTCTTC. Encoded protein: CASSSPGLSNEQFF.

This clone was counted once. V is TRBV6-1 and J is TRBJ1-2, with D maybe TRBD1 (6 bases). V lost 3 bases and J lost 4, with 12 bases in between. The CDR3 is 14 amino acids. Germline assignment: CDR1 MNHNS and CDR2 SASEGT. CDR3 protein: CASSEYRVSYGYTF. The CDR3, as DNA: TGTGCCAGCAGTGAGTACAGGGTGAGCTATGGCTACACCTTC.

This sequence joins TRBV24-1 and TRBJ2-2; possibly TRBD1 for D (6 bases). The germline V gene encodes CDR1 KGHDR and CDR2 SFDVKD. V lost 4 bases and J 3 bases, leaving 8 bases between the germline ends. CDR3 length equals 14 residues. CDR3 in DNA: TGTGCCACCAGTGAACCAGGGGACACCGGGGAGCTGTTTTTT. Translating it yields CATSEPGDTGELFF.

This clone has just one count. V is TRBV11-2 and J is TRBJ1-2; D gene uncertain. Trimming left V 5 bases short and J 0 bases short, with 10 bases between. From germline, CDR1 is SGHAT and CDR2 FQNNGV. The CDR3 runs to 14 residues. The CDR3 DNA follows: TGTGCCAGCAGCCGGCAGGTAGCTAACTATGGCTACACCTTC. Its protein is CASSRQVANYGYTF. Combining the CDR3 with reference TRBV11-2 and TRBJ1-2 gives the whole variable domain EAGVAQSPRYKIIEKRQSVAFWCNPISGHATLYWYQQILGQGPKLLIQFQNNGVVDDSQLPKDRFSAERLKGVDSTLKIQPAKLEDSAVYLCASSRQVANYGYTFGSGTRLTVV.

The rearrangement joins TRBV5-1 to TRBJ1-1, with 8 bases identical to TRBD1. The CDR3 is 15 residues long. V dropped 0 bases and J dropped 4; count of bases not matched to a gene: 5. Germline assignment: CDR1 SGHRS and CDR2 YFSETQ. The CDR3 DNA reads TGCGCCAGCAGCTTGGGGGGACAGGAGGGCACTGAAGCTTTCTTT. Protein product: CASSLGGQEGTEAFF.

V gene TRBV5-5 combines with J gene TRBJ2-3, with unresolved D. The CDR3 length is 13 residues. Trimming took off 4 bases at V and 2 bases at J, with 8 bases between the two ends. Germline loops: CDR1 SGHKS, CDR2 YYEKEE (reference sequence). The CDR3 reads CASSPPYTDTQYF. In nucleotides, the CDR3 is TGTGCCAGCAGCCCGCCCTACACAGATACGCAGTATTTT. Looking up the rest from reference TRBV5-5 and TRBJ2-3 gives the full variable domain: DAGVTQSPTHLIKTRGQQVTLRCSPISGHKSVSWYQQVLGQGPQFIFQYYEKEERGRGNFPDRFSARQFPNYSSELNVNALLLGDSALYLCASSPPYTDTQYFGPGTRLTVL.

Only one count was recorded for this clone. V is TRBV24-1 and J is TRBJ2-3; no firm D call. The CDR3 is made up of 14 amino acids. The germline V gene encodes CDR1 KGHDR and CDR2 SFDVKD. Trimming pared 4 bases from V and 4 bases from J, leaving 11 bases between. The CDR3 DNA sequence: TGTGCCACCAGTGACTTCGGGTCGGCAGATACGCAGTATTTT. Translation: CATSDFGSADTQYF.

This clone was detected only once. This sequence joins TRBV6-6 and TRBJ2-5; the match to TRBD2 covers 7 bases. This CDR3 contains 16 residues. Germline values: CDR1 MNHNY, CDR2 SVGAGI (reference sequence). V shed 7 bases, J shed 1 base, and the junction held 12 bases outside the gene matches. DNA of the CDR3: TGTGCCAGCACACCTCTCGCAGCGGGGAGCCAAGAGACCCAGTACTTC. Its protein product is CASTPLAAGSQETQYF.

The chain links TRBV28 to TRBJ1-1; D uncertain. This CDR3 comprises 11 residues. V shed 8 bases and J shed 4 bases, with 8 bases lying between them. Germline lookup yields CDR1 MDHEN and CDR2 SYDVKM. Written as DNA, the CDR3 is TGTGCCAGCGTGGGGAGCACTGAAGCTTTCTTT. Residues: CASVGSTEAFF.